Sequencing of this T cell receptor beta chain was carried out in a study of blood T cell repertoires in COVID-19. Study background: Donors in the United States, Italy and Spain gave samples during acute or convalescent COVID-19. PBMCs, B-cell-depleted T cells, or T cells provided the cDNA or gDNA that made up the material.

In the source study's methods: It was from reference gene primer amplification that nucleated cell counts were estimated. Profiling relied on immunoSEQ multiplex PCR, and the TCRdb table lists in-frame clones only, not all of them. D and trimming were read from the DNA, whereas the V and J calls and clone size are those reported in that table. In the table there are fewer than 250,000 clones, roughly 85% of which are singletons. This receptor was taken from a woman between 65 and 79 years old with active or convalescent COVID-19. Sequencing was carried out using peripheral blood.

CDR3 bases: TGTGCCAGCAGCTCGGGACAGGGGCACAATGAGCAGTTCTTC. This codes for CASSSGQGHNEQFF. The chain couples TRBV5-6 to TRBJ2-1, with 10 bases lining up with TRBD1. The CDR3 extends over 14 amino acids. Germline V gene sequence: CDR1 SGHDT, CDR2 YYEEEE. The ends lost 3 bases at V and 5 bases at J; junction bases unmatched: 2.